These 7 T cell receptor beta chains share one sample of origin, sequenced in a study of vaccination effects on CD4 cells after COVID-19. Their antigens remain unidentified. Repertoires were generated with immunoSEQ multiplex PCR, while TCRdb's copy carries only in-frame clones and drops some. This sample yields 65,000 or so clones, of which around 77% are seen a single time; roughly 2.8% belongs to the top ten. Before sequencing, viral peptide pools were used by the ViraFEST assay to expand antigen-specific CD4+ T cells. The culture ran for around nine days before CD4+ T cells were isolated. Vaccine recipients had no previous SARS-CoV-2 infection; their nucleocapsid antibodies were negative. Sequenced here: CD4+ T cells from PBMCs cultured with HCoV-NL63 spike peptides, sampled before COVID-19 vaccination. These receptors came from a human donor who received a COVID-19 vaccine.

This rearrangement joins TRBV5-1 to TRBJ1-1, with D perhaps TRBD1 (5 bases). The V end was cut by 2 bases, the J end by 5 bases, with 13 bases between. The CDR3 spans 14 residues. Germline CDR1 SGHRS, CDR2 YFSETQ. CDR3: CASSFGGGGTEAFF. The CDR3 coding sequence is TGCGCCAGCAGCTTTGGGGGAGGAGGGACTGAAGCTTTCTTT.

This clone was seen a single time. This chain joins TRBV9 and TRBJ1-2, with TRBD1 identical over 12 bases. Germline V gene sequence: CDR1 SGDLS, CDR2 YYNGEE. This CDR3 spans 15 amino acids. V shed 0 bases and J 8 bases; nucleotides not matched to a gene: 5. The CDR3 DNA is TGTGCCAGCAGCGTAGCGCCGGGACAGGGGGCCGGCTACACCTTC. It specifies CASSVAPGQGAGYTF.

This chain joins TRBV2 and TRBJ2-5; D remains unclear. V was trimmed by 6 bases and J by 4 bases, leaving 9 bases between them. Germline lookup yields CDR1 SNHLY and CDR2 FYNNEI. The CDR3 extends over 12 amino acids. In DNA form, the CDR3 reads TGTGCCAGCAGAGGGAACGGAGAGACCCAGTACTTC. As protein: CASRGNGETQYF.

This chain links TRBV7-2 with TRBJ1-1; no firm D call. CDR1 and CDR2 (germline): SGHTA, FQGNSA. V lost 2 bases to trimming and J lost 1 base, with 8 bases between them. There are 14 residues in the CDR3. The CDR3 loop is CASSLQSGNTEAFF. CDR3 nucleotides: TGTGCCAGCAGCTTACAGAGCGGGAACACTGAAGCTTTCTTT.

V gene TRBV5-1 combines with J gene TRBJ1-2; 9 bases map to TRBD1. Trimming removed 4 bases from V and 5 bases from J; junction bases left unmatched: 6. The germline V gene has CDR1 SGHRS and CDR2 YFSETQ. The CDR3 consists of 14 residues. The CDR3, as DNA: TGCGCCAGCAGCCTACAGGGGGCGCAGTATGGCTACACCTTC. This codes for CASSLQGAQYGYTF.

CDR3 sequence reads: CASRWVTVQETQYF. CDR3 nucleotides: TGTGCCAGCAGGTGGGTGACGGTTCAAGAGACCCAGTACTTC. V and J are TRBV6-5 and TRBJ2-5; the D is unclear. Germline V lookup: CDR1 MNHEY, CDR2 SVGAGI. The CDR3 has 14 amino acids. V was pared by 6 bases and J by 2 bases, with 13 bases between.

This clone has just a few counts. The chain has TRBV5-1 and TRBJ1-1, with 12 bases identical to TRBD1. CDR1 and CDR2 (germline): SGHRS, YFSETQ. Unmatched junction bases numbered 6, after V lost 4 bases and J lost 5 bases. The CDR3 covers 15 residues. The CDR3 sequence: CASSPGQGAGTEAFF. Written as DNA, the CDR3 is TGCGCCAGCAGCCCGGGACAGGGGGCAGGGACTGAAGCTTTCTTT.